Following are 27 T cell receptor beta chains from one sample sequenced in a study of T-cell reconstitution after alpha-beta-depleted transplantation in children. TCRbeta library preparation incorporated unique molecular identifiers. TCRdb re-called the PCR reads with MiXCR, one entry per CDR3 protein. The table has a few hundred thousand distinct CDR3 sequences, 25% to 30% seen once; the top ten hold 30% to 45%. Sequenced here: PBMCs, sampled before TCRalphabeta/CD19-depleted stem cell transplant. The receptors originated from a boy in the first two years of life with Wiskott-Aldrich syndrome, due to receive a stem cell transplant.

This chain connects TRBV27 to TRBJ2-1; D remains ambiguous. The CDR3 totals 15 residues. Germline loops: CDR1 MNHEY, CDR2 SMNVEV (reference sequence). Trimming cost V 6 bases and J 2 bases, with 14 bases left between them. CDR3 amino acids: CASRPDLWAYNEQFF. In DNA, the CDR3 is TGTGCCAGCAGGCCTGACCTTTGGGCCTACAATGAGCAGTTCTTC.

The rearrangement links TRBV28 to TRBJ1-1; D perhaps matches TRBD1 (5 bases). This CDR3 contains 14 residues. CDR1 and CDR2 from the germline V gene are MDHEN and SYDVKM. Deletions cut 2 bases from V and 6 bases from J, with 13 bases between. The CDR3 here is CASSLGPGRAEAFF. As DNA, the CDR3 is TGTGCCAGCAGTTTAGGCCCAGGGAGGGCTGAAGCTTTCTTT.

This clonotype appeared a few times. The chain carries TRBV10-3 and TRBJ2-7; D unresolved. The CDR3 contains 11 residues. Trimming removed 4 bases from V and 1 base from J, with 2 bases in between. Per germline, CDR1 ENHRY and CDR2 SYGVKD. In DNA form, the CDR3 reads TGTGCCATCAGTGGATCCTACGAGCAGTACTTC. Translating gives CAISGSYEQYF.

This chain joins TRBV3-1 and TRBJ2-3; no clear D gene. Germline V lookup: CDR1 LGHDT, CDR2 YNNKEL (reference sequence). CDR3 length: 13 amino acids. Trimming left V 4 bases short and J 1 base short, with 6 bases between. The chain's CDR3 is CASSLHGTDTQYF. The CDR3 DNA sequence: TGTGCCAGCAGCCTCCACGGCACAGATACGCAGTATTTT.

The CDR3 DNA reads TGTGCCACCAGCAGCCCTAGGACAGGGACCTACGAGCAGTACTTC. This encodes CATSSPRTGTYEQYF. The chain uses TRBV15 and TRBJ2-7, with 8 bases aligning to TRBD1. This CDR3 spans 15 amino acids. Trimming at V came to 3 bases and at J to 2 bases, leaving 6 bases not matched to a gene. Per the germline V gene, CDR1 is LNHNV and CDR2 is YYDKDF (reference sequence).

This clonotype was counted only a few times. The chain combines TRBV7-2 with TRBJ1-6; 7 bases map to TRBD1. The germline V gene has CDR1 SGHTA and CDR2 FQGNSA. V gave up 6 bases and J gave up 1 base; unmatched junction bases: 6. The CDR3 runs to 16 residues. CDR3 sequence reads: CASRTTGISYNSPLHF. CDR3 DNA: TGTGCCAGCAGAACGACAGGGATTTCCTATAATTCACCCCTCCACTTT.

This clonotype was picked up a small number of times. The rearrangement uses TRBV5-1 and TRBJ2-1; 7 bases are a match to TRBD2. The CDR3 loop spans 14 amino acids. Unmatched junction bases numbered 5, after V lost 0 bases and J lost 8 bases. Per germline, CDR1 SGHRS and CDR2 YFSETQ. The CDR3 bases are TGCGCCAGCAGCTTGGGGCGGGGGATTGATGAGCAGTTCTTC. Translated: CASSLGRGIDEQFF.

This clonotype appeared a few times. The V call is TRBV5-6, the J call TRBJ2-3, with no clear D. The ends were cut back, 5 bases at V and 3 bases at J, with 16 bases in the middle. Per the germline V gene, CDR1 is SGHDT and CDR2 is YYEEEE. This CDR3 is built from 15 residues. CDR3 in DNA: TGTGCCAGCAGTTCGGTGGGTATAAGGACAGATACGCAGTATTTT. Protein sequence: CASSSVGIRTDTQYF.

This clonotype showed up just a few times. The J gene is TRBJ1-2, the V gene TRBV4-1; 7 bases match TRBD1. CDR3 length equals 16 residues. The ends lost 0 bases at V and 3 bases at J; junction bases unmatched: 7. Germline V lookup: CDR1 MGHRA, CDR2 YSYEKL. The CDR3, as DNA: TGCGCCAGCAGCCAAGATTCAGCAGGGGGGTACTATGGCTACACCTTC. Residues: CASSQDSAGGYYGYTF.

The chain couples TRBV6-5 to TRBJ1-6; D is possibly TRBD1 (6 bases). This CDR3 spans 17 amino acids. Germline V gives CDR1 MNHEY, CDR2 SVGAGI. The ends were cut back, 2 bases at V and 3 bases at J, with 14 bases in the middle. CDR3 in amino acids: CASSYPGKGGYNSPLHF. CDR3 nucleotides: TGTGCCAGCAGTTACCCGGGAAAAGGGGGCTATAATTCACCCCTCCACTTT.

This clonotype was recorded only once. V is TRBV2 and J is TRBJ2-5; 9 bases fit TRBD1. V shed 8 bases, J shed 3 bases, and the junction held 4 bases outside the gene matches. Germline V CDR1 and CDR2: SNHLY, FYNNEI. This CDR3 contains 13 residues. The CDR3 loop is CASGDRVEETQYF. The CDR3 DNA follows: TGTGCCAGCGGGGACAGGGTAGAAGAGACCCAGTACTTC.

This clonotype was detected many times. The V call is TRBV10-3, the J call TRBJ1-6; D gene ambiguous. Germline V CDR1 and CDR2: ENHRY, SYGVKD. This CDR3 is built from 14 residues. Trimming removed 2 bases at V and 0 bases at J, with 2 bases between. This CDR3 is CAISESSYNSPLHF. CDR3 DNA sequence: TGTGCCATCAGTGAGAGCTCCTATAATTCACCCCTCCACTTT.

This clonotype came up a few times. The chain joins TRBV3-1 to TRBJ2-2; D remains ambiguous. The V gene lost 2 bases and the J gene lost 8 bases, with 18 bases spanning the gap. The CDR3 is 16 amino acids. Germline lookup yields CDR1 LGHDT and CDR2 YNNKEL (reference sequence). CDR3 DNA sequence: TGTGCCAGCAGCCAAACCCCCCTTAGGAGTCGAGGGGAGCTGTTTTTT. As protein: CASSQTPLRSRGELFF.

This clonotype was counted between two and nine times. The CDR3 sequence: CASSHLSGSTFNEQFF. DNA of the CDR3: TGCGCCAGCAGCCACCTTAGCGGGTCAACTTTCAATGAGCAGTTCTTC. The V call is TRBV4-1, the J call TRBJ2-1; the match to TRBD2 covers 7 bases. V dropped 3 bases and J dropped 6; count of bases not matched to a gene: 11. Germline V lookup: CDR1 MGHRA, CDR2 YSYEKL. The CDR3 is 16 amino acids.

This clonotype was seen more than once but under ten times. V gene TRBV2 combines with J gene TRBJ2-7, with 8 bases matching TRBD2. The V gene end was trimmed by 4 bases and the J gene end by 6 bases; junction bases not matched to a gene: 14. The length of the CDR3 is 16 residues. Germline V gene data show CDR1 as SNHLY and CDR2 as FYNNEI. This CDR3 is CASSVCSGGEGCEQYF. Written as DNA, the CDR3 is TGTGCCAGCAGTGTCTGTTCGGGGGGGGAAGGGTGCGAGCAGTACTTC.

The rearrangement joins TRBV20-1 to TRBJ1-1; TRBD1 is a possible D gene (5 bases). This CDR3 region has 14 residues. V was trimmed by 3 bases and J by 1 base, leaving 12 bases between them. The germline V gene has CDR1 DFQATT and CDR2 SNEGSKA (reference sequence). CDR3 DNA sequence: TGCAGTGCTAGTGGGGGGAGACCGAACACTGAAGCTTTCTTT. Translating it yields CSASGGRPNTEAFF.

This chain connects TRBV28 to TRBJ2-2; 14 positions match TRBD2. CDR3 length: 19 residues. Germline V gene sequence: CDR1 MDHEN, CDR2 SYDVKM. With 5 bases clipped from V and 3 bases from J, the junction kept 11 bases outside the gene matches. CDR3 DNA sequence: TGTGCCAGCAGTATCCGACTAGCGGGAGGGCCTTTCGACACCGGGGAGCTGTTTTTT. This translates into CASSIRLAGGPFDTGELFF.

This clonotype was observed a handful of times. This CDR3 reads CASSRRAVVYNGYTF. DNA for the CDR3: TGTGCCAGCAGCCGGAGGGCAGTAGTGTATAATGGCTACACCTTC. The chain joins TRBV6-1 to TRBJ1-2; D remains unclear. The CDR3 extends over 15 amino acids. Germline V CDR1 and CDR2: MNHNS, SASEGT. The V end was cut by 6 bases, the J end by 6 bases, with 20 bases between.

This clonotype has more than one count but fewer than ten. The chain is built from TRBV20-1 and TRBJ2-3; 8 bases fit TRBD2. V shed 5 bases and J 7 bases; nucleotides not matched to a gene: 11. The CDR3 spans 14 residues. CDR1 is DFQATT and CDR2 is SNEGSKA in the germline V gene (reference sequence). In DNA form, the CDR3 reads TGCAGTGCTGGCATAGCGGGAAGGAAGAATACGCAGTATTTT. It encodes CSAGIAGRKNTQYF.

The V gene is TRBV5-1, the J gene TRBJ2-1; D not certain. Germline-derived CDR1 and CDR2 are SGHRS and YFSETQ. The CDR3 is made up of 13 amino acids. Trimming took 8 bases from V and 0 from J, leaving 9 bases between them. The CDR3 loop is CASGYFSYNEQFF. The CDR3 DNA follows: TGCGCCAGTGGATATTTCTCCTACAATGAGCAGTTCTTC.

This rearrangement joins TRBV20-1 to TRBJ2-7, with TRBD2 matching over 7 bases. CDR1 is DFQATT and CDR2 is SNEGSKA in the germline V gene (reference sequence). The CDR3 is made up of 15 amino acids. V lost 6 bases to trimming and J lost 1 base; unmatched junction nucleotides: 12. The DNA of the CDR3 is TGCAGTGCCGCCCGTCGGGCTAGCGGTTCCTACGAGCAGTACTTC. This codes for CSAARRASGSYEQYF.

This clonotype was detected a few times. This chain links TRBV5-1 with TRBJ2-1, with 7 bases aligning to TRBD2. Per the germline V gene, CDR1 is SGHRS and CDR2 is YFSETQ. V was clipped by 0 bases and J by 7 bases; unmatched bases: 1. This CDR3 spans 13 amino acids. In DNA form, the CDR3 reads TGCGCCAGCAGCTTGGCGCGGGAGAATGAGCAGTTCTTC. Amino acid sequence: CASSLARENEQFF.

The rearrangement links TRBV6-1 to TRBJ1-5; a weak D match, TRBD1 (6 bases). The CDR3 covers 15 residues. Per germline, CDR1 MNHNS and CDR2 SASEGT. Trimming removed 5 bases at V and 3 bases at J, with 14 bases between. The CDR3 sequence is CASSPTDRPNQPQHF. CDR3 coding DNA: TGTGCCAGCAGTCCTACCGACAGGCCCAATCAGCCCCAGCATTTT.

J is TRBJ2-1 and V is TRBV3-1, with 11 positions matching TRBD2. Per germline, CDR1 LGHDT and CDR2 YNNKEL (reference sequence). The CDR3 sequence is 15 residues long. With 3 bases clipped from V and 2 bases from J, the junction kept 0 bases outside the gene matches. This chain's CDR3 is CASSHSGRAYNEQFF. CDR3 in DNA: TGTGCCAGCAGCCATAGCGGGAGGGCCTACAATGAGCAGTTCTTC.

The V call is TRBV11-2, the J call TRBJ2-4; 7 bases are a match to TRBD2. V dropped 2 bases and J dropped 0; count of bases not matched to a gene: 10. This CDR3 region has 18 residues. In germline, CDR1 is SGHAT, CDR2 FQNNGV. The CDR3 reads CASSLTSVLVVAKNIQYF. CDR3 coding DNA: TGTGCCAGCAGCTTAACTAGCGTGTTGGTCGTAGCCAAAAACATTCAGTACTTC.

This clonotype was seen a few times. The CDR3 sequence is CSASGPCYEQYF. The DNA for the CDR3 is TGCAGTGCTAGTGGCCCCTGCTACGAGCAGTACTTC. The chain recombines TRBV20-1 with TRBJ2-7, with D uncertain. The CDR3 extends over 12 amino acids. CDR1 is DFQATT and CDR2 is SNEGSKA in the germline V gene (reference sequence). Trimming cost V 3 bases and J 3 bases, with 9 bases left between them.

This sequence joins TRBV7-9 and TRBJ2-1; 8 nucleotides align to TRBD2. V trimming: 11 bases; J trimming: 4 bases; junction bases outside the gene matches: 13. Germline V gene lookup returns CDR1 SEHNR and CDR2 FQNEAQ (reference sequence). This CDR3 comprises 15 residues. The CDR3, as DNA: TGTGCCGAGACCAACCCGGGACTAGAATACAATGAGCAGTTCTTC. Its translation is CAETNPGLEYNEQFF. The full variable domain, rest sourced from reference TRBV7-9 and TRBJ2-1, is DTGVSQNPRHKITKRGQNVTFRCDPISEHNRLYWYRQTLGQGPEFLTYFQNEAQLEKSRLLSDRFSAERPKGSFSTLEIQRTEQGDSAMYLCAETNPGLEYNEQFFGPGTRLTVL.